The T cell receptor (beta chain) under discussion was sequenced for a study of patients and donors after allogeneic stem cell transplantation. Per germline, CDR1 SGHTA and CDR2 FQGNSA. CDR3 length: 15 amino acids. V dropped 2 bases and J dropped 5 bases, with 15 bases sitting between them. TCRdb independently ran MiXCR on the RT-PCR reads; one entry per CDR3 protein. Of about a million distinct CDR3 sequences listed, more than 15% are singletons. The TCR was taken from a human donor who was either an allogeneic HSCT recipient or a stem cell or donor lymphocyte infusion donor (not recorded which). It is not recorded whose cells these are; they may come from a transplant donor. Material for sequencing was blood, either unsorted or a sorted T cell fraction (not recorded which). V gene TRBV7-2 combines with J gene TRBJ1-2; D is ambiguous. This chain's CDR3 is CASSLISSGGYGYTF. The DNA of the CDR3 is TGTGCCAGCAGCTTAATTTCGTCGGGAGGGTATGGCTACACCTTC. Full variable domain (remainder filled in from reference TRBV7-2 and TRBJ1-2): GAGVSQSPSNKVTEKGKDVELRCDPISGHTALYWYRQSLGQGLEFLIYFQGNSAPDKSGLPSDRFSAERTGGSVSTLTIQRTQQEDSAVYLCASSLISSGGYGYTFGSGTRLTVV.